One T cell receptor (beta chain) is described in this entry. The record originates from a study of blood T cells in healthy people across ages. A second PCR of about 6 to 11 cycles used a sample-barcoded 5' primer and a J-beta primer mix. TCRdb re-called the 5' RACE reads with MiXCR, one entry per CDR3 protein. The table records approximately 800,000 distinct CDR3 sequences, 60% to 80% of them present only once. Germline V gene lookup returns CDR1 DFQATT and CDR2 SNEGSKA (reference sequence). The CDR3 length is 14 residues. Trimming took 4 bases from V and 5 from J; bases not matched to a gene: 9. This chain connects TRBV20-1 to TRBJ2-5; TRBD1 matches at 8 bases. Sequenced: blood. This TCR was sampled from a man aged 25 to 40 in good health. The CDR3 sequence: CSATTGQGPETQYF. The CDR3 bases are TGCAGTGCTACGACCGGACAGGGTCCCGAGACCCAGTACTTC.